Listed below are T cell receptor beta chains from one sample, sequenced in a study of cytomegalovirus exposure and HLA in healthy donors. Clones were read by immunoSEQ multiplex PCR, and TCRdb kept only the in-frame ones, dropping some. Of over 100,000 clones in the sample, 65% to 80% were seen once. Sequencing used PBMCs. The receptors come from a man between 35 and 55 years old in good health and CMV-seropositive. Both conserved end residues are part of each CDR3. Fields, in order: D gene, J gene, clone size, V gene, CDR3 DNA, CDR3 protein. D genes are given only for firm matches. Some rows mark clone size as missing; the rest say once, few, many or name a class of expanded clone.

.	TRBJ2-7	.	TRBV5-1	TGCGCCAGCAGCTTCGGCGGACTGGACGAAAAAAGCTACGAGCAGTACTTC	CASSFGGLDEKSYEQYF
TRBD1	TRBJ1-5	.	TRBV28	TGTGCCAGCAGTTTGGGGACAGATTATCAGCCCCAGCATTTT	CASSLGTDYQPQHF
.	TRBJ1-2	.	TRBV5-1	TGCGCCAGCAGCAACCCGGGAAAAGCTAACTATGGCTACACCTTC	CASSNPGKANYGYTF
TRBD1	TRBJ1-4	.	TRBV5-4	TGTGCCAGCAGCTTGGCAGGGGGCGATGAAAAACTGTTTTTT	CASSLAGGDEKLFF
TRBD1	TRBJ1-1	.	TRBV5-1	TGCGCCAGCAGCTGGGACAGGCCTAACACTGAAGCTTTCTTT	CASSWDRPNTEAFF
TRBD1	TRBJ1-2	.	TRBV18	TGTGCCAGCTCACCAACCGCCGGGACAGGGCTCTCCCTATGGCATGGCTACACCTTC	CASSPTAGTGLSLWHGYTF
TRBD2	TRBJ2-2	few	TRBV5-6	TGTGCCAGCAGCTTGGGACTAGCGGTCCTCACCGGGGAGCTGTTTTTT	CASSLGLAVLTGELFF
.	TRBJ1-1	.	TRBV7-2	TGTGCCAGCAGCTCCCTAGGGGGTGCCGCTGAAGCTTTCTTT	CASSSLGGAAEAFF
.	TRBJ1-2	few	TRBV7-9	TGTGCCAGCAGCTTAAACATGAAAACCACCTATGGCTACACCTTC	CASSLNMKTTYGYTF
TRBD1	TRBJ1-4	.	TRBV7-9	TGTGCCAGCAGCCCAGGACAGGGCGCAACTAATGAAAAACTGTTTTTT	CASSPGQGATNEKLFF
TRBD2	TRBJ2-3	.	TRBV7-2	TGTGCCAGCAGCTCGAAACTAGCGGGGGGGTACACAGATACGCAGTATTTT	CASSSKLAGGYTDTQYF
.	TRBJ2-1	once	TRBV28	TGTGCCAGTAGATTAGAAGGCAGGGGTTCCTACAATGAGCAGTTCTTC	CASRLEGRGSYNEQFF
.	TRBJ1-6	once	TRBV5-1	TGCGCCAGCAGCTTGGGTCGACAGGAAAATTCACCCCTCCACTTT	CASSLGRQENSPLHF
TRBD1	TRBJ1-2	.	TRBV28	TGTGCCAGCAGTACTAAGGGGGCGGGTGGCTACACCTTC	CASSTKGAGGYTF
TRBD1	TRBJ1-3	.	TRBV5-1	TGCGCCAGCAGCTTGCGGACAGGGGAAAACACCATATATTTT	CASSLRTGENTIYF
TRBD1	TRBJ1-6	medium-sized	TRBV4-3	TGCGCCAGCAGCCAAGACGACAGGGATAGTTCACCCCTCCACTTT	CASSQDDRDSSPLHF
TRBD1	TRBJ2-5	.	TRBV10-1	TGCGCCGCGGGCAGCGGTTCAGGGGGCAAAGAGACCCAGTACTTC	CAAGSGSGGKETQYF
TRBD1	TRBJ1-5	.	TRBV2	TGTGCCAGCGGGGGTCAGGGGGGCGATCAGCCCCAGCATTTT	CASGGQGGDQPQHF
TRBD1	TRBJ2-5	.	TRBV5-1	TGCGCCAGCAGCTTGGCGACCGGGACAGATAAAGAGACCCAGTACTTC	CASSLATGTDKETQYF